This TCR beta chain was recovered during a study of chemoradiotherapy in HPV16-positive cancers. Study outcomes and limitations: Candidate HPV-specific clones and E7-related TCR motifs grew in tumor during treatment.

V was clipped by 3 bases and J by 0 bases; unmatched bases: 14. The germline V gene has CDR1 SGDLS and CDR2 YYNGEE. This CDR3 spans 20 amino acids. Assay: immunoSEQ multiplex PCR; the TCRdb copy retains only in-frame clones and omits some. The repertoire holds around 5,200 clones, with approximately 91% as singletons. Comment on this clone: Its antigen is unknown.

The sequence was collected from a human donor with HPV-associated anogenital cancer. This chain joins TRBV9 and TRBJ2-4; 11 bases fit TRBD2. The sample consisted of blood, taken from a patient who underwent chemoradiotherapy. CDR3 in amino acids: CASSAPFSSGGDLAKNIQYF. The DNA for the CDR3 is TGTGCCAGCAGCGCCCCCTTTAGTAGCGGGGGGGACCTAGCCAAAAACATTCAGTACTTC.